These 27 T cell receptor beta chains were all obtained from the same sample, sequenced in a study of T cells in localized non-small cell lung cancer (dated by TCRdb to 2020 to 2021). The receptor library was made with the immunoSEQ multiplex PCR assay. Not all clones reach the TCRdb copy of this immuneACCESS table, which keeps in-frame sequences only. Checked studies attribute under half of the gap to unresolved V genes and leave the rest unexplained. This sample holds around 29,000 clones; more than 85% were observed only once. The top ten clones comprise about 28% of the sample. The sequencing here drew on peripheral blood, taken before any cancer treatment. These receptors all come from a female donor older than 55 with stage I lung adenocarcinoma.

The chain uses TRBV2 and TRBJ1-5; D remains unclear. This CDR3 contains 15 residues. V was cut by 7 bases and J by 6 bases, with 19 bases left in between. CDR1 is SNHLY and CDR2 is FYNNEI in the germline V gene. The CDR3 region is CASTTSQQRSQPQHF. CDR3 nucleotide sequence: TGTGCCAGCACCACATCCCAACAGCGTAGTCAGCCCCAGCATTTT.

This clone was observed a single time. The rearrangement joins TRBV27 to TRBJ2-2; D call uncertain. Germline lookup yields CDR1 MNHEY and CDR2 SMNVEV (reference sequence). This CDR3 has 14 amino acids. V gave up 3 bases and J gave up 4 bases, with 9 bases separating them. CDR3 DNA: TGTGCCAGCAGTTTCCAACGGAGCACCGGGGAGCTGTTTTTT. Translated: CASSFQRSTGELFF.

The chain links TRBV19 to TRBJ2-1; D is perhaps TRBD1 (5 bases). The germline gives CDR1 LNHDA, CDR2 SQIVND (reference sequence). Trimming left V 9 bases short and J 8 bases short, with 26 bases between. This CDR3 is 16 amino acids long. CDR3 bases: TGTGCCAGCAGAATGGGCAGGGCCTCGCCCGCCGATGAGCAGTTCTTC. Its protein is CASRMGRASPADEQFF.

The count of this clone is one. V and J are TRBV28 and TRBJ1-1, with a tentative D call TRBD1 (5 bases). This CDR3 has 16 amino acids. V lost 2 bases and J lost 0, with 13 bases in between. The germline V gene encodes CDR1 MDHEN and CDR2 SYDVKM. CDR3 loop: CASSLEGAKVNTEAFF. The DNA for the CDR3 is TGTGCCAGCAGTTTAGAAGGGGCTAAGGTGAACACTGAAGCTTTCTTT. The variable domain in full, completed from reference TRBV28 and TRBJ1-1, reads DVKVTQSSRYLVKRTGEKVFLECVQDMDHENMFWYRQDPGLGLRLIYFSYDVKMKEKGDIPEGYSVSREKKERFSLILESASTNQTSMYLCASSLEGAKVNTEAFFGQGTRLTVV.

This chain uses TRBV6-1 with TRBJ2-5; the D gene could be TRBD1 or TRBD2 (5 bases each). The V and J ends lost 8 bases and 4 bases respectively, with 11 bases between them. The CDR3 sequence is 12 residues long. The germline V gene has CDR1 MNHNS and CDR2 SASEGT. The CDR3 DNA reads TGTGCCAGCTCGACTGGGGGAGAGACCCAGTACTTC. Translated, it gives CASSTGGETQYF.

The V gene is TRBV7-9, the J gene TRBJ2-3; D remains unclear. V shed 5 bases and J shed 9 bases, with 12 bases lying between them. Germline V gene lookup returns CDR1 SEHNR and CDR2 FQNEAQ (reference sequence). This CDR3 spans 12 amino acids. The CDR3 loop is CASSPLGRTQYF. In DNA form, the CDR3 reads TGTGCCAGCAGCCCCTTAGGTAGAACGCAGTATTTT.

The chain combines TRBV6-5 with TRBJ2-6; D is unresolved. V was shortened by 2 bases and J by 0 bases, with 8 bases between the two germline ends. The CDR3 covers 16 residues. The germline CDR1 and CDR2 sequences are MNHEY and SVGAGI. The CDR3, as DNA: TGTGCCAGCAGTTACCAGAGATACTCTGGGGCCAACGTCCTGACTTTC. Translated: CASSYQRYSGANVLTF.

In DNA, the CDR3 is TGTGCCAGCTCACCACTGGGATATGGCTACACCTTC. It encodes CASSPLGYGYTF. The V and J genes are TRBV18 and TRBJ1-2; the D is unclear. The germline CDR1 and CDR2 sequences are KGHSH and LQKENI. V lost 1 base to trimming and J lost 5 bases, with 5 bases between them. The CDR3 consists of 12 residues.

This clone was observed a handful of times. The chain joins TRBV7-9 to TRBJ1-6; TRBD1 is a possible D gene (5 bases). Looked up from germline, CDR1 is SEHNR and CDR2 is FQNEAQ (reference sequence). This CDR3 has 15 amino acids. The V and J ends lost 5 bases and 5 bases respectively, with 13 bases between them. CDR3 sequence: CASSSRGQNNSPLHF. The CDR3 DNA sequence: TGTGCCAGCAGCAGCCGGGGCCAAAATAATTCACCCCTCCACTTT. Full variable domain (missing parts from reference TRBV7-9 and TRBJ1-6): DTGVSQNPRHKITKRGQNVTFRCDPISEHNRLYWYRQTLGQGPEFLTYFQNEAQLEKSRLLSDRFSAERPKGSFSTLEIQRTEQGDSAMYLCASSSRGQNNSPLHFGNGTRLTVT.

The genes are TRBV5-4 and TRBJ2-1; D may match TRBD1 or TRBD2 (7 bases each). Trimming pared 1 base from V and 7 bases from J, leaving 21 bases between. CDR3 length: 17 amino acids. Germline V gene lookup returns CDR1 SGHNT and CDR2 YYREEE (reference sequence). The CDR3 spells CASSLYLGRGRENEQFF. DNA of the CDR3: TGTGCCAGCAGCTTGTATCTAGGGAGGGGGCGCGAAAATGAGCAGTTCTTC.

The CDR3 nucleotides read TGTGCCAGCAGACCAACTAGCGGGGGAACCTACGAGCAGTACTTC. As protein: CASRPTSGGTYEQYF. The genes are TRBV2 and TRBJ2-7; TRBD2 matches 11 bases. The CDR3 contains 15 residues. CDR1 SNHLY and CDR2 FYNNEI come from the germline V gene. V lost 6 bases to trimming and J lost 2 bases; unmatched junction nucleotides: 6.

This clone was counted a single time. V usage is TRBV27 and J usage is TRBJ2-7; D is possibly TRBD2 (6 bases). This CDR3 contains 15 residues. Trimming shortened V by 7 bases and J by 0 bases, and 16 bases separated the two germline ends. CDR1 MNHEY and CDR2 SMNVEV come from the germline V gene (reference sequence). The chain's CDR3 is CASTLRAGISYEQYF. In DNA, the CDR3 is TGTGCCAGCACTCTACGGGCGGGGATCTCCTACGAGCAGTACTTC.

This sequence joins TRBV11-1 and TRBJ2-7; TRBD1 matches 7 bases. Trimming removed 5 bases from V and 3 bases from J; junction bases left unmatched: 10. From germline, CDR1 is SGHAT and CDR2 FQDESV (reference sequence). The CDR3 totals 15 residues. This chain's CDR3 is CASSRRDSLNYEQYF. The CDR3 nucleotides read TGTGCCAGCAGCCGCCGGGACAGCCTTAACTACGAGCAGTACTTC. Combining the CDR3 with reference TRBV11-1 and TRBJ2-7 gives the whole variable domain EAEVAQSPRYKITEKSQAVAFWCDPISGHATLYWYRQILGQGPELLVQFQDESVVDDSQLPKDRFSAERLKGVDSTLKIQPAELGDSAMYLCASSRRDSLNYEQYFGPGTRLTVT.

V and J are TRBV30 and TRBJ1-3; D is unclear. Germline CDR1 is GTSNPN and CDR2 is SVGIG (reference sequence). Between the trimmed V and J ends, which lost 1 base and 0 bases, there was a span of 7 bases. The CDR3 has 14 residues. Here the CDR3 DNA reads TGTGCCTGGAGTGGGGATACCTCTGGAAACACCATATATTTT. The encoded protein is CAWSGDTSGNTIYF.

The chain recombines TRBV19 with TRBJ1-3; D is unclear. Trimming took off 3 bases at V and 0 bases at J, with 9 bases between the two ends. The germline V gene has CDR1 LNHDA and CDR2 SQIVND (reference sequence). The CDR3 has 15 amino acids. The chain's CDR3 is CASSITDHSGNTIYF. The CDR3 region has the DNA TGTGCCAGTAGTATTACGGATCACTCTGGAAACACCATATATTTT.

The chain carries TRBV10-3 and TRBJ1-1; 8 nucleotides line up with TRBD1. There are 14 residues in the CDR3. In germline, CDR1 is ENHRY, CDR2 SYGVKD. The V segment lost 6 bases and the J segment 4 bases; nucleotides outside the gene matches: 7. CDR3: CAISRTGTGTEAFF. DNA of the CDR3: TGTGCCATCAGCCGGACAGGGACCGGCACTGAAGCTTTCTTT.

This chain joins TRBV27 and TRBJ1-4; a possible D gene is TRBD1 (5 bases). Germline CDR1 and CDR2: MNHEY and SMNVEV (reference sequence). Trimming left V 5 bases short and J 3 bases short, with 13 bases between. The CDR3 contains 15 residues. CDR3 sequence (DNA): TGTGCCAGCAGTCGACAGAAACAACCTAATGAAAAACTGTTTTTT. Protein product: CASSRQKQPNEKLFF.

The table lists this clone with a count of one. The chain couples TRBV13 to TRBJ2-7; 15 bases line up with TRBD2. CDR1 and CDR2 (germline): PRHDT, FYEKMQ (reference sequence). The CDR3 runs to 17 residues. Trimming at V came to 4 bases and at J to 2 bases, leaving 6 bases not matched to a gene. CDR3 protein: CASSWGLAGGTTYEQYF. For the CDR3, the DNA is TGTGCCAGCAGCTGGGGACTAGCGGGGGGTACCACCTACGAGCAGTACTTC.

The chain uses TRBV20-1 and TRBJ2-1; D unresolved. There are 11 residues in the CDR3. Deletions cut 5 bases from V and 10 bases from J, with 12 bases between. Per germline, CDR1 DFQATT and CDR2 SNEGSKA (reference sequence). CDR3 residues: CSASSRNEQFF. For the CDR3, the DNA is TGCAGTGCTTCCTCTAGGAACGAGCAGTTCTTC.

The chain joins TRBV27 to TRBJ1-2; D perhaps matches TRBD1 (6 bases). Germline CDR1 reads MNHEY; CDR2 reads SMNVEV (reference sequence). The CDR3 contains 15 residues. Trimming pared 6 bases from V and 5 bases from J, leaving 19 bases between. CDR3 DNA sequence: TGTGCCAGCAGGAAACAGGGTCCCCGCTCATATGGCTACACCTTC. Translating gives CASRKQGPRSYGYTF.

The chain combines TRBV28 with TRBJ2-3; possibly TRBD2 for D (5 bases). The germline V and J ends were trimmed by 10 bases and 7 bases, with 12 bases remaining between them. CDR1 MDHEN and CDR2 SYDVKM come from the germline V gene. The CDR3 sequence is 11 residues long. The CDR3: CATLAAYTQYF. CDR3 in DNA: TGTGCCACCCTAGCCGCATATACGCAGTATTTT.

J is TRBJ2-7 and V is TRBV30, with D perhaps matching TRBD1 or TRBD2 (6 bases each). Looked up from germline, CDR1 is GTSNPN and CDR2 is SVGIG (reference sequence). The V and J ends lost 2 bases and 4 bases respectively, with 15 bases between them. CDR3 length: 14 residues. The CDR3 bases are TGTGCCTGGAGTAACACGGGGGCGATTTACGAGCAGTACTTC. Residues: CAWSNTGAIYEQYF.

Written as DNA, the CDR3 is TGTGCCATCAGGGGAATAACAGGGGACGAAAGCCCTGGGGCTAACTATGGCTACACCTTC. As protein: CAIRGITGDESPGANYGYTF. This chain links TRBV10-3 with TRBJ1-2; TRBD1 matches at 7 bases. The CDR3 contains 20 residues. V lost 6 bases to trimming and J lost 0 bases; unmatched junction nucleotides: 22. The germline CDR1 and CDR2 sequences are ENHRY and SYGVKD.

For the CDR3, the DNA is TGCGCCAGCAGCTTGGAGGGAGAGAGTAGCTACACCTTC. The encoded protein is CASSLEGESSYTF. This chain uses TRBV5-1 with TRBJ1-2; D is uncertain. The germline V gene encodes CDR1 SGHRS and CDR2 YFSETQ. V shed 0 bases and J shed 9 bases, with 12 bases lying between them. The CDR3 spans 13 residues.

V usage is TRBV28 and J usage is TRBJ1-2, with D possibly matching TRBD1 (6 bases). This CDR3 has 14 amino acids. V lost 2 bases to trimming and J lost 6 bases, with 13 bases between them. Germline values: CDR1 MDHEN, CDR2 SYDVKM. CDR3 sequence reads: CASSLGGVRDGYTF. The DNA of the CDR3 is TGTGCCAGCAGTTTAGGGGGCGTAAGGGATGGCTACACCTTC.

This clone was recorded once. This sequence joins TRBV2 and TRBJ1-3; tentatively, D is TRBD1 (5 bases). The CDR3 runs to 15 residues. Per the germline V gene, CDR1 is SNHLY and CDR2 is FYNNEI. Trimming shortened V by 2 bases and J by 2 bases, and 10 bases separated the two germline ends. The CDR3 loop is CASSEIRTTGNTIYF. CDR3 sequence (DNA): TGTGCCAGCAGTGAAATTAGGACAACTGGAAACACCATATATTTT.

The J gene is TRBJ2-5, the V gene TRBV6-1; 7 bases are a match to TRBD2. The junction had 4 bases not matched to a gene; V was cut back by 7 bases and J by 2 bases. Germline lookup yields CDR1 MNHNS and CDR2 SASEGT. The CDR3 loop spans 13 amino acids. CDR3 region: CASTGGVQETQYF. In DNA, the CDR3 is TGTGCCAGCACGGGGGGTGTTCAAGAGACCCAGTACTTC.